This is a list of T cell receptor beta chains from one sample in a study of response to subunit inactivated influenza vaccine. TCRdb re-called the RT-PCR reads with MiXCR, one entry per CDR3 protein. The table has about 310,000 distinct CDR3 sequences, around a fifth seen once; the top ten hold about 9.4%. The material sequenced was PBMCs from blood, taken about 20 months after vaccination. Every receptor here comes from a man aged 50 to 75 who received an inactivated influenza vaccine. Each CDR3 is given without its conserved first and last residue.

V gene,J gene,CDR3 protein
TRBV3-1,TRBJ1-2,ASSPTRGVNYGYT
TRBV11-2,TRBJ2-1,ASSLGGNSYNEQF
TRBV28,TRBJ2-7,ASSLRNRGYEQY
TRBV5-1,TRBJ1-4,ASSTGTGSEKLF
TRBV3-1,TRBJ1-4,ASSQDLRRGRYNEKLF
TRBV6-1,TRBJ2-5,ASSGETGISQETQY
TRBV7-9,TRBJ2-2,ASSPPSAANTGELF
TRBV2,TRBJ1-2,ASRQDARKLYGYT
TRBV7-9,TRBJ2-7,ASSFPRAEQY
TRBV20-1,TRBJ2-4,SAAVSGAKNIQY